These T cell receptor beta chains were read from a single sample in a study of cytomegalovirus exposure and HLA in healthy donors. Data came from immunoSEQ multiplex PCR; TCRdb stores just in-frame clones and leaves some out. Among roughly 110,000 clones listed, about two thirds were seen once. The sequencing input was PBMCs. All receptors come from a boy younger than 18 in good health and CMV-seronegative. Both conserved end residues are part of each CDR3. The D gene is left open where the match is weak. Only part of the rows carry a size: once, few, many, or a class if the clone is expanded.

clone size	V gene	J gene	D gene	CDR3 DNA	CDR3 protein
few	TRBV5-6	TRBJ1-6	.	TGTGCCAGCAGCTTGGACGCGGCCAGCTCCTATAATTCACCCCTCCACTTT	CASSLDAASSYNSPLHF
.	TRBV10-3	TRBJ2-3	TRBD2	TGTGCCATGGCCCCCTTCCTAGCGGGTAGTTCGGATACGCAGTATTTT	CAMAPFLAGSSDTQYF
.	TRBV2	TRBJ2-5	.	TGTGCCAGCAGGGAACAGGGCATCGGGACCCAGTACTTC	CASREQGIGTQYF
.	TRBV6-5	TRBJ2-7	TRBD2	TGTGCCAGCAGAGGGACTAGCTCCTACGAGCAGTACTTC	CASRGTSSYEQYF
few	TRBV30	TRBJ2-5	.	TGTGCCTGGAGTTGGGGCACTAAAGAGACCCAGTACTTC	CAWSWGTKETQYF
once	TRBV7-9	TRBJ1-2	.	TGTGCCAGCAGCTTAGGGACTAGTGGCTACACCTTC	CASSLGTSGYTF
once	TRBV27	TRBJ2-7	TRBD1	TGTGCCAGCAGACCCGGACAGGGAGCCTACGAGCAGTACTTC	CASRPGQGAYEQYF
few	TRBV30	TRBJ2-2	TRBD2	TGTGCCTGGAGTGTCCTAGCGGGAGGGCCCGGGGAGCTGTTTTTT	CAWSVLAGGPGELFF
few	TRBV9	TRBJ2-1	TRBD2	TGTGCCAGCAGCGTAGGACTAGCGGGAGGGCTCGCTGAGCAGTTCTTC	CASSVGLAGGLAEQFF
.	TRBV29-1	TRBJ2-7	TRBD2	TGCAGCGTTGTGGTGACTAGCGCCTACGAGCAGTACTTC	CSVVVTSAYEQYF
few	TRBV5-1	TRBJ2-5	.	TGCGCCAGCAGCTCGGCGGCCCTAGAGACCCAGTACTTC	CASSSAALETQYF
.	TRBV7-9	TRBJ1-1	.	TGTGCCAGCAGCTTACAGGCAGCTGAAGCTTTCTTT	CASSLQAAEAFF
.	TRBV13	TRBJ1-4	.	TGTGCCAGCCGCATATTCGGCTCCGGGGAAAAACTGTTTTTT	CASRIFGSGEKLFF
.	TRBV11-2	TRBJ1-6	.	TGTGCCAGCAGCTTAGTAAAGCGGGGAAGTAATTCACCCCTCCACTTT	CASSLVKRGSNSPLHF
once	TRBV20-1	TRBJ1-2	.	TGCAGTGCTAGCACGGGCTATGGCTACACCTTC	CSASTGYGYTF
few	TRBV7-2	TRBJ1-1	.	TGTGCCAGCAGCTTGCCACGGAGAAGCACTGAAGCTTTCTTT	CASSLPRRSTEAFF
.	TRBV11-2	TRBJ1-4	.	TGTGCCAGCAGCTTAGATGGAGGGTCCAATGAAAAACTGTTTTTT	CASSLDGGSNEKLFF
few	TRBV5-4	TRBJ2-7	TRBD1	TGTGCCAGCACCTCGAAAGGGGGCACCTACTACGAGCAGTACTTC	CASTSKGGTYYEQYF
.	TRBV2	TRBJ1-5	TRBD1	TGTGCCAGCAGGTCAGGGGGGTTTCAGCCCCAGCATTTT	CASRSGGFQPQHF
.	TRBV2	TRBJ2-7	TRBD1	TGTGCCAGCAGCGCAGGACAGGGGGGCCTCTACGAGCAGTACTTC	CASSAGQGGLYEQYF
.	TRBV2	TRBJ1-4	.	TGTGCCAGCAGTGAAGTTAAGCGGCCGGGGGAAAAACTGTTTTTT	CASSEVKRPGEKLFF
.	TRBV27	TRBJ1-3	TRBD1	TGTGCCAGCAGTCTCCCATCGGACAGGGCAAAATCTGGAAACACCATATATTTT	CASSLPSDRAKSGNTIYF
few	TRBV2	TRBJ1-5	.	TGTGCCAGCAGCGGTGACAGGTCCCAGCCCCAGCATTTT	CASSGDRSQPQHF
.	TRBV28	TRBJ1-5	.	.	CASSSSPIAGQPQHF
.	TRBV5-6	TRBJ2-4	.	TGTGCCAGCAGCTTGAGTCGAGGGAGAGCCTTGGATGGAAACATTCAGTACTTC	CASSLSRGRALDGNIQYF
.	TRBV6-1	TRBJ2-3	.	TGTGCCAGCAGTGAAGCGATAGGCGAGGGAACCACAGATACGCAGTATTTT	CASSEAIGEGTTDTQYF
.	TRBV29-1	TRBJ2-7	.	.	CSVGLGASEYF
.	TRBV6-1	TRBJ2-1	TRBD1	TGTGCCAGCAGTGTTTGGCAGGGGGCGAATGAGCAGTTCTTC	CASSVWQGANEQFF
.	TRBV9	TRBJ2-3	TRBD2	TGTGCCAGCAGCAAAGTAGCGGGGTCCGGGAATACGCAGTATTTT	CASSKVAGSGNTQYF
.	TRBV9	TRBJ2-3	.	TGTGCCAGCAGCGTAGAGGGGAGCACAGATACGCAGTATTTT	CASSVEGSTDTQYF
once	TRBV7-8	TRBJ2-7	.	TGTGCCAGCAGCTTATCCCGGACAAGCTCCTACGAGCAGTACTTC	CASSLSRTSSYEQYF
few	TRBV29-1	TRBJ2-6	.	TGCAGCGTTAAGGCTGGGGGGGCGCTGGCCAACGTCCTGACTTTC	CSVKAGGALANVLTF
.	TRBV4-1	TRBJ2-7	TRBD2	TGCGCCAGCAGCCAAGGGTTAGGCGGGGGTACCTACGAGCAGTACTTC	CASSQGLGGGTYEQYF
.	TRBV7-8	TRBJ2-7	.	TGTGCCAGCAGCCCCGACACTCCCTCCTACGAGCAGTACTTC	CASSPDTPSYEQYF
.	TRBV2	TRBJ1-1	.	TGTGCCAGCAGAAGCACAGGGCTGGGTGAAGCTTTCTTT	CASRSTGLGEAFF
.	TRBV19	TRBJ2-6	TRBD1	TGTGCCAGTAGTCCGGACAGGGCCATCTCTGGGGCCAACGTCCTGACTTTC	CASSPDRAISGANVLTF
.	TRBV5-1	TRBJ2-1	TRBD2	TGCGCCAGCAGTCGGAGCGGGAGGGACCCTCGGTTCGGCTACAATGAGCAGTTCTTC	CASSRSGRDPRFGYNEQFF